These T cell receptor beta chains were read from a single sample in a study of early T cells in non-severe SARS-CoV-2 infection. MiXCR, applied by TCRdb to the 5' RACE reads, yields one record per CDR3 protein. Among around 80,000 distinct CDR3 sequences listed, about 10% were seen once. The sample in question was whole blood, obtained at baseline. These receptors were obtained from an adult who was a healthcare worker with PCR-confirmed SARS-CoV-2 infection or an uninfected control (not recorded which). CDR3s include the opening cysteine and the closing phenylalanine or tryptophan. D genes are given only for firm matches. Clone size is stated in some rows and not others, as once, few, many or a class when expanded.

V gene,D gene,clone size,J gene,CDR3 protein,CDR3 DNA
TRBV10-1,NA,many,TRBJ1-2,CASSDQFNYGYTF,TGCGCCAGCAGTGACCAGTTTAACTATGGCTACACCTTC
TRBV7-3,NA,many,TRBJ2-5,CASSSLDGETQYF,TGTGCCAGCAGCTCACTAGACGGTGAGACCCAGTACTTC
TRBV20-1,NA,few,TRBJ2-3,CSARLALSTDTQYF,TGCAGTGCTAGACTAGCGTTGTCCACAGATACGCAGTATTTT
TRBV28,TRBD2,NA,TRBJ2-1,CASSFAQLAGKDNEQFF,TGTGCCAGCAGTTTTGCACAACTAGCGGGGAAAGACAATGAGCAGTTCTTC
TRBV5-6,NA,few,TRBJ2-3,CASSFRSVSTDTQYF,TGTGCCAGCAGCTTTAGATCCGTAAGCACAGATACGCAGTATTTT
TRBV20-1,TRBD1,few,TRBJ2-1,CSAGTGEGYNEQFF,TGCAGTGCAGGGACAGGGGAGGGGTACAATGAGCAGTTCTTC
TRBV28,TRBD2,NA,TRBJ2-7,CASSFPPLAGEYEQYF,TGTGCCAGCAGTTTCCCTCCACTAGCGGGAGAATACGAGCAGTACTTC
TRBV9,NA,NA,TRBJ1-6,CASSVGGSNSPLHF,TGTGCCAGCAGCGTAGGTGGGAGCAATTCACCCCTCCATTTT
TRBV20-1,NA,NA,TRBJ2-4,CSARSTGGREYF,TGCAGTGCTAGAAGTACGGGCGGTAGGGAGTACTTC
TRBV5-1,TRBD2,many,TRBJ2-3,CASSLDGSGGTDTQYF,TGCGCCAGCAGCTTGGACGGGAGCGGGGGCACAGATACGCAGTATTTT
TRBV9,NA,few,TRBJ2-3,CASSLRITDTQYF,TGTGCCAGCAGCCTAAGGATCACAGATACGCAGTATTTT
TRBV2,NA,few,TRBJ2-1,CASSERLYNEQFF,TGTGCCAGCAGTGAAAGGCTCTACAATGAGCAGTTCTTC
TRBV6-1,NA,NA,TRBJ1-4,CASSEGLANEKLFF,TGTGCCAGCAGTGAGGGACTTGCTAATGAAAAACTGTTTTTT
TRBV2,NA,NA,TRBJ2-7,CASKDSGWDEQYF,TGTGCCAGCAAGGACTCGGGATGGGACGAGCAGTACTTC
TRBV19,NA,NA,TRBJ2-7,CASSMVSQGPYEQYF,TGTGCCAGTAGTATGGTTAGCCAGGGTCCCTACGAGCAGTACTTC
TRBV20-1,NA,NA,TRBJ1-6,CSARAGPSSYNSPLHF,TGCAGTGCTAGAGCAGGACCTAGCTCCTATAATTCACCCCTCCACTTT
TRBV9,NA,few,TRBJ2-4,CASSPQETKNIQYF,TGTGCCAGCAGCCCCCAGGAGACCAAAAACATTCAGTACTTC
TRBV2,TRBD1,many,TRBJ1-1,CASREATGTNTEAFF,TGTGCCAGCAGGGAGGCGACAGGGACGAACACTGAAGCTTTCTTT
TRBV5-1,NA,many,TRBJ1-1,CASSLLTMNTEAFF,TGCGCCAGCAGCTTGTTAACGATGAACACTGAAGCTTTCTTT
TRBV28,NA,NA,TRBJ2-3,CASSLAIEGTQYF,TGTGCCAGCAGTTTAGCCATTGAAGGTACGCAGTATTTT
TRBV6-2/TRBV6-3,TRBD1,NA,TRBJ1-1,CASSYPATGGPGNRNTEAFF,TGTGCCAGCAGTTACCCCGCGACAGGGGGCCCTGGGAACAGGAACACTGAAGCTTTCTTT
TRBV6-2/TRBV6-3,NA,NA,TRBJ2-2,CASVGSLSTGELFF,TGTGCCAGTGTTGGGAGTTTAAGCACCGGGGAGCTGTTTTTT
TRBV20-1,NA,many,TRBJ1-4,CSARDVPGEKLFF,TGCAGTGCTAGAGATGTCCCGGGTGAAAAACTGTTTTTT
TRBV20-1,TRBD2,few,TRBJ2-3,CSALGLAGRGTDTQYF,TGCAGTGCCCTGGGACTAGCGGGGAGGGGGACAGATACGCAGTATTTT
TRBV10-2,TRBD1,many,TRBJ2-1,CASSGLQTGWNEQFF,TGCGCCAGCAGTGGGCTCCAGACAGGGTGGAATGAGCAGTTCTTC
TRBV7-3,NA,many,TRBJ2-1,CASSLRREKFF,TGTGCCAGCAGCTTAAGACGGGAGAAGTTCTTC
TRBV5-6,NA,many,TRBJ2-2,CASSLFPTPSNTGELFF,TGTGCCAGCAGCTTGTTCCCGACACCCTCGAACACCGGGGAGCTGTTTTTT
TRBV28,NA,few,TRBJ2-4,CASSPPDGLAKNIQYF,TGTGCCAGCAGTCCCCCGGACGGTCTAGCCAAAAACATTCAGTACTTC
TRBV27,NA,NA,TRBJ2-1,CASSFDIAEHSYNEQFF,TGTGCCAGCAGTTTCGATATAGCGGAACACTCCTACAATGAGCAGTTCTTC
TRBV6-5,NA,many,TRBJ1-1,CASSRALDGTTEAFF,TGTGCCAGCAGTCGCGCCCTAGATGGGACCACTGAAGCTTTCTTT
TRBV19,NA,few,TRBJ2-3,CASRVEGADTQYF,TGTGCCAGTAGAGTGGAGGGGGCAGATACGCAGTATTTT
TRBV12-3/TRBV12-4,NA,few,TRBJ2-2,CASSIGTPNTGELFF,TGTGCCAGCAGTATCGGGACTCCGAACACCGGGGAGCTGTTTTTT
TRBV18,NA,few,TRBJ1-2,CASSPPGQYGYTF,TGTGCCAGCTCACCACCGGGACAATATGGCTACACCTTC
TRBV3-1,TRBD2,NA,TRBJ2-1,CASTQRPSGRSDEQFF,TGTGCCAGCACTCAAAGGCCTAGCGGGAGGTCTGATGAGCAGTTCTTC
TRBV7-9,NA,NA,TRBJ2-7,CASSLEIRGYEQYF,TGTGCCAGCAGCTTAGAGATCAGGGGATACGAGCAGTACTTC
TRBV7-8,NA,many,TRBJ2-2,CASSPQSIHTGELFF,TGTGCCAGCAGCCCCCAGAGTATACACACCGGGGAGCTGTTTTTT
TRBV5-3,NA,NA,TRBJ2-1,CARSLAFPTSSYNEQFF,TGTGCCAGAAGCTTGGCCTTCCCGACTAGCTCCTACAATGAGCAGTTCTTC
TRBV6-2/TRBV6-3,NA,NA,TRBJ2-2,CASSPRAVRTGELFF,TGTGCCAGCAGCCCTAGAGCGGTCAGGACCGGGGAGCTGTTTTTT
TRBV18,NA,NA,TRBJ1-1,CASSGKLVGTEAFF,TGTGCCAGCTCCGGAAAACTTGTGGGAACTGAAGCTTTCTTT
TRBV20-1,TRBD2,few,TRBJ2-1,CIGKREKNEQFF,TGCATAGGGAAGCGGGAGAAGAATGAGCAGTTCTTC
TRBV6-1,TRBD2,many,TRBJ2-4,CASSGRTSGIDIQYF,TGTGCCAGCAGTGGCAGGACTAGCGGGATTGACATTCAGTACTTC
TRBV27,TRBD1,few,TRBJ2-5,CASSFLPTGQETQYF,TGTGCCAGCAGTTTCCTCCCGACAGGGCAAGAGACCCAGTACTTC
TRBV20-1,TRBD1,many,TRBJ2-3,CSARQGPDTQYF,TGCAGTGCAAGACAGGGACCAGATACGCAGTATTTT
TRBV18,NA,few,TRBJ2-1,CASSPNPLEVRRVNNEQFF,TGTGCCAGCTCACCAAATCCATTAGAGGTCAGGCGGGTTAACAATGAGCAGTTCTTC
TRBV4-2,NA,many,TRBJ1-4,CASSQDPGRRDEKLFF,TGTGCCAGCAGCCAAGACCCTGGCAGGCGGGATGAAAAACTGTTTTTT
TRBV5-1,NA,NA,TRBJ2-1,CASSLGDRSNEQFF,TGCGCCAGCAGCTTGGGAGACCGTAGCAATGAGCAGTTCTTC
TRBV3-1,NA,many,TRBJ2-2,CASSPFSDGGTGELFF,TGTGCCAGCAGCCCTTTCTCGGACGGAGGGACCGGGGAGCTGTTTTTT
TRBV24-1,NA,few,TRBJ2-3,CATSDWTAGTQYF,TGTGCCACCAGTGATTGGACGGCGGGTACGCAGTATTTT
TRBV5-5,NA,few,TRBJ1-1,CASSLSRQGNTEAFF,TGTGCCAGCAGCTTGTCCCGCCAGGGAAACACTGAAGCTTTCTTT
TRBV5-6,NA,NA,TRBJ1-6,CASSLWGRLNSPLHF,TGTGCCAGCAGCTTGTGGGGAAGGCTTAATTCACCCCTCCACTTT
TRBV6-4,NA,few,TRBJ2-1,CASSDSPTGPGNEQFF,TGTGCCAGCAGTGACTCGCCGACAGGACCCGGGAATGAGCAGTTCTTC
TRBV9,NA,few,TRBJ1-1,CASSVDEGRETFF,TGTGCCAGCAGCGTAGATGAGGGCAGGGAGACTTTCTTT
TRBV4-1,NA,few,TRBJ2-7,CASSQDRGTRSYEQYF,TGCGCCAGCAGCCAAGATCGAGGTACCAGATCCTACGAGCAGTACTTC
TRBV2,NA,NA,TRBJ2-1,CASRGQFSSGSSYNEQFF,TGTGCCAGCAGGGGACAATTTTCTAGCGGTAGCTCCTACAATGAGCAGTTCTTC